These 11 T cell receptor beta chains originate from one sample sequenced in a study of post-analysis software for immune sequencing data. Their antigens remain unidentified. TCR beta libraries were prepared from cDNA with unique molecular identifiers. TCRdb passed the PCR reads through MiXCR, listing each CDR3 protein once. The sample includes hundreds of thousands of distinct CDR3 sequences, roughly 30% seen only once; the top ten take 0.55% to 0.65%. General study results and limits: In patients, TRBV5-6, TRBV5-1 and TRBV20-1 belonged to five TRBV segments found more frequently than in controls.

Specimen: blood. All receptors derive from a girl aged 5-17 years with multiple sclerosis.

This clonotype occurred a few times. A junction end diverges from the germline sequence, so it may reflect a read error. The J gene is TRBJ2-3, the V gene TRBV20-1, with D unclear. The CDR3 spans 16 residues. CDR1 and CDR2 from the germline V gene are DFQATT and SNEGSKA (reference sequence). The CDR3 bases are TGCAGTGCTAGAGAAGTTCGGCGGCAGAGCATAGATACGCAGTATTTT. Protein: CSAREVRRQSIDTQYF.

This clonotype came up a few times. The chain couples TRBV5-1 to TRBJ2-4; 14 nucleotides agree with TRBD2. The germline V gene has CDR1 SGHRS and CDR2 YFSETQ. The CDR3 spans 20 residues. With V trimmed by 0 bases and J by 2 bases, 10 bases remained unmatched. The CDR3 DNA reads TGCGCCAGCAGCTTGGGCGCCGGACTAGCGGGAGGAGGGTCCAAAAACATTCAGTACTTC. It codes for CASSLGAGLAGGGSKNIQYF.

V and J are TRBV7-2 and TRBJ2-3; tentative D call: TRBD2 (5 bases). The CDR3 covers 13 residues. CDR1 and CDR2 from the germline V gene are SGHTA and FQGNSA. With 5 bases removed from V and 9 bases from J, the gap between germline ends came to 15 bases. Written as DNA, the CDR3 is TGTGCCAGCAGCGCCGAGGGCTTGGGGACGCAGTATTTT. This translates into CASSAEGLGTQYF. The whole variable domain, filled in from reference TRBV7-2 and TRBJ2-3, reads GAGVSQSPSNKVTEKGKDVELRCDPISGHTALYWYRQSLGQGLEFLIYFQGNSAPDKSGLPSDRFSAERTGGSVSTLTIQRTQQEDSAVYLCASSAEGLGTQYFGPGTRLTVL.

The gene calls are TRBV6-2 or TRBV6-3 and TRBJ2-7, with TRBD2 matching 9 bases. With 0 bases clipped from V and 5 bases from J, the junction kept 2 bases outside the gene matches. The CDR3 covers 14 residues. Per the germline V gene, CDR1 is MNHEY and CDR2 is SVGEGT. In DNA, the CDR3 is TGTGCCAGCAGTTACTCTCCTAGCGGGAACGAGCAGTACTTC. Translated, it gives CASSYSPSGNEQYF.

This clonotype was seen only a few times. This CDR3 is CASSLSSISGYTF. As DNA, the CDR3 is TGTGCCAGCAGTTTATCCTCTATCAGCGGCTACACCTTC. The rearrangement uses TRBV27 and TRBJ1-2; D is ambiguous. Trimming shortened V by 0 bases and J by 8 bases, and 10 bases separated the two germline ends. The CDR3 has 13 residues. From germline, CDR1 is MNHEY and CDR2 SMNVEV (reference sequence).

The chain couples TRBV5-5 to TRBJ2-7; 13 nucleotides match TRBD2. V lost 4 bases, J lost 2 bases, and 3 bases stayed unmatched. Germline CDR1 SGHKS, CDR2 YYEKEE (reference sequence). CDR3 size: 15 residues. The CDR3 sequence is CASSGTSGAPYEQYF. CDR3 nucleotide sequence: TGTGCCAGCAGCGGGACTAGCGGGGCCCCCTACGAGCAGTACTTC.

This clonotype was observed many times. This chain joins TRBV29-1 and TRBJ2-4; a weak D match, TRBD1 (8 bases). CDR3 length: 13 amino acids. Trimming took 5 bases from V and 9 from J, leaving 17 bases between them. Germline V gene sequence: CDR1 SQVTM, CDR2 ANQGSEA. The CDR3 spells CSVQETGEGIQYF. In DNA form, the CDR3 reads TGCAGCGTTCAGGAGACAGGGGAGGGCATTCAGTACTTC.

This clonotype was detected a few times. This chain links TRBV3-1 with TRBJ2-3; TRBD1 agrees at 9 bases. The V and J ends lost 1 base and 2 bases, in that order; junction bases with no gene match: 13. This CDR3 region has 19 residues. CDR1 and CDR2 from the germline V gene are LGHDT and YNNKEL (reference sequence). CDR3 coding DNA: TGTGCCAGCAGCCAAGGGACAACCGGGACAGGGCTTTCCACAGATACGCAGTATTTT. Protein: CASSQGTTGTGLSTDTQYF.

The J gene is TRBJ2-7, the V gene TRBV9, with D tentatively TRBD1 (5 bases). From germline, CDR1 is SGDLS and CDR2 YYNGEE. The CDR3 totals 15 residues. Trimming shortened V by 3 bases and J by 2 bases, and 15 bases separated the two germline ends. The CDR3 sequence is CASSAGGRATYEQYF. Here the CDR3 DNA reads TGTGCCAGCAGCGCCGGCGGCAGGGCCACCTACGAGCAGTACTTC.

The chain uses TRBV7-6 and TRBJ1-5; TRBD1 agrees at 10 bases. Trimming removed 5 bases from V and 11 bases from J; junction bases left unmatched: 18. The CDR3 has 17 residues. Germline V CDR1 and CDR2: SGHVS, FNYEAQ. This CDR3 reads CASSPGVTGGTLRAQHF. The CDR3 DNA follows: TGTGCCAGCAGCCCTGGAGTGACAGGGGGCACTTTGAGGGCCCAGCATTTT. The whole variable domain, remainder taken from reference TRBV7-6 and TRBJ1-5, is GAGVSQSPRYKVTKRGQDVALRCDPISGHVSLYWYRQALGQGPEFLTYFNYEAQQDKSGLPNDRFSAERPEGSISTLTIQRTEQRDSAMYRCASSPGVTGGTLRAQHFGDGTRLSIL.

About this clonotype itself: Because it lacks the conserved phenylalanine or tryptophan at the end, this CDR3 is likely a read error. Written as DNA, the CDR3 is TGTGCCAGCAGTTCACCCAGGATCGGAGATACGCAGTATTTG. Encoded protein: CASSSPRIGDTQYL. The rearrangement links TRBV28 to TRBJ2-3, with no clear D. Germline V gene data show CDR1 as MDHEN and CDR2 as SYDVKM. The V end was cut by 4 bases, the J end by 5 bases, with 13 bases between. The CDR3 loop spans 14 amino acids.